The 25 T cell receptor beta chains below come from one sample, sequenced in a study of cytomegalovirus exposure and HLA in healthy donors. Vbeta (60) and Jbeta (13) primers were used in the PCR. Assay: immunoSEQ multiplex PCR; the TCRdb copy retains only in-frame clones and omits some. The sample has 90,000 to 150,000 clones; about 60% are singletons. The sample was PBMCs. Every receptor here comes from a man aged 35-49 years in good health and CMV-seropositive.

There are a few counts of this clone. The chain combines TRBV7-8 with TRBJ2-7, with D possibly TRBD2 on 5 matching bases. CDR1 and CDR2 from the germline V gene are SGHVS and FQNEAQ. V was clipped by 1 base and J by 7 bases, with 11 bases between them. The CDR3 is made up of 13 amino acids. In nucleotides, the CDR3 is TGTGCCAGCAGCTTAGTTACGGGGTATGAGCAGTACTTC. As protein: CASSLVTGYEQYF.

The chain recombines TRBV27 with TRBJ1-2; a possible D gene is TRBD1 (6 bases). The germline V and J ends were trimmed by 0 bases and 4 bases, with 12 bases remaining between them. Germline CDR1 and CDR2: MNHEY and SMNVEV (reference sequence). This CDR3 comprises 15 residues. CDR3 loop: CASSLSIQGGYGYTF. In DNA form, the CDR3 reads TGTGCCAGCAGTTTATCGATACAGGGCGGCTATGGCTACACCTTC.

The chain links TRBV27 to TRBJ2-5, with 9 positions matching TRBD1. CDR1 is MNHEY, CDR2 SMNVEV, per germline (reference sequence). With V trimmed by 4 bases and J by 3 bases, 6 bases remained unmatched. There are 15 residues in the CDR3. This chain's CDR3 is CASSSPDRGEETQYF. The CDR3 nucleotides are TGTGCCAGCAGTTCTCCGGACAGGGGCGAAGAGACCCAGTACTTC.

The V call is TRBV5-1, the J call TRBJ1-3; D remains ambiguous. Trimming took 0 bases from V and 4 from J, leaving 11 bases between them. The CDR3 length is 15 residues. The germline gives CDR1 SGHRS, CDR2 YFSETQ. Here the CDR3 reads CASSLDGGLGNTIYF. The CDR3 DNA is TGCGCCAGCAGCTTGGATGGAGGGTTAGGAAACACCATATATTTT. The full variable domain, rest sourced from reference TRBV5-1 and TRBJ1-3, is KAGVTQTPRYLIKTRGQQVTLSCSPISGHRSVSWYQQTPGQGLQFLFEYFSETQRNKGNFPGRFSGRQFSNSRSEMNVSTLELGDSALYLCASSLDGGLGNTIYFGEGSWLTVV.

The chain is built from TRBV25-1 and TRBJ2-7, with 9 nucleotides matching TRBD1. Germline CDR1 is MGHDK and CDR2 is SYGVNS. CDR3 size: 14 residues. Germline trimming cut 5 bases from V and 2 bases from J; bases unmatched to any gene: 4. CDR3 coding DNA: TGTGCCAGCAGTCAAGGGACAGGGACCTACGAGCAGTACTTC. Its protein product is CASSQGTGTYEQYF.

This clone turned up a few times. The V gene is TRBV7-9, the J gene TRBJ2-3, with 13 positions matching TRBD2. The CDR3 has 16 amino acids. Germline CDR1 and CDR2: SEHNR and FQNEAQ (reference sequence). V lost 5 bases to trimming and J lost 4 bases; unmatched junction nucleotides: 6. The CDR3 region has the DNA TGTGCCAGCAGCCCGGGGACTAGCGGGGAATCAGATACGCAGTATTTT. This sequence encodes CASSPGTSGESDTQYF. The variable domain in full, with the rest retrieved from reference TRBV7-9 and TRBJ2-3, is DTGVSQNPRHKITKRGQNVTFRCDPISEHNRLYWYRQTLGQGPEFLTYFQNEAQLEKSRLLSDRFSAERPKGSFSTLEIQRTEQGDSAMYLCASSPGTSGESDTQYFGPGTRLTVL.

The table lists this clone with a few counts. V gene TRBV5-5 combines with J gene TRBJ1-4; 8 positions match TRBD1. Germline V lookup: CDR1 SGHKS, CDR2 YYEKEE (reference sequence). The ends lost 0 bases at V and 8 bases at J; junction bases unmatched: 9. The CDR3 runs to 16 residues. This CDR3 is CASSLGELDRGEKLFF. In nucleotides, the CDR3 is TGTGCCAGCAGCTTGGGGGAACTCGACAGGGGAGAAAAACTGTTTTTT.

The chain recombines TRBV10-3 with TRBJ1-2; D remains ambiguous. This CDR3 is 14 amino acids long. Trimming took 4 bases from V and 5 from J, leaving 14 bases between them. The germline CDR1 and CDR2 sequences are ENHRY and SYGVKD. DNA for the CDR3: TGTGCCATCAGTGGTCTACAGACCCTTTATGGCTACACCTTC. Translating gives CAISGLQTLYGYTF.

CDR3 sequence reads: CASSLNPLGGIAINEQFF. CDR3 bases: TGTGCCAGCAGCTTAAATCCGCTCGGGGGGATAGCAATCAATGAGCAGTTCTTC. This rearrangement joins TRBV7-3 to TRBJ2-1, with 7 bases that match TRBD2. CDR3 length equals 18 residues. Germline CDR1 is SGHTA and CDR2 is FQGTGA. V lost 1 base to trimming and J lost 6 bases; unmatched junction nucleotides: 15.

This clone turned up a few times. The CDR3 coding sequence is TGTGCCAGCAGCTTAAAAGCGAAAGAGACCCAGTACTTC. Translation: CASSLKAKETQYF. The chain uses TRBV7-3 and TRBJ2-5; D unresolved. Trimming shortened V by 1 base and J by 3 bases, and 6 bases separated the two germline ends. This CDR3 region has 13 residues. Germline V CDR1 and CDR2: SGHTA, FQGTGA. Full variable domain (outside the CDR3, taken from reference TRBV7-3 and TRBJ2-5): GAGVSQTPSNKVTEKGKYVELRCDPISGHTALYWYRQSLGQGPEFLIYFQGTGAADDSGLPNDRFFAVRPEGSVSTLKIQRTERGDSAVYLCASSLKAKETQYFGPGTRLLVL.

This sequence joins TRBV4-3 and TRBJ2-3; D remains ambiguous. The germline V and J ends were trimmed by 0 bases and 2 bases, with 15 bases remaining between them. The CDR3 is 17 amino acids. Germline V lookup: CDR1 LGHNA, CDR2 YSLEER. CDR3 protein: CASSQELLGSITDTQYF. The CDR3 DNA is TGCGCCAGCAGCCAAGAACTTCTCGGTTCCATCACAGATACGCAGTATTTT.

Notes on this clone: One end of the junction does not line up with germline, which may come from a read error. The rearrangement links TRBV7-7 to TRBJ2-1, with D possibly matching TRBD1 (6 bases). Looked up from germline, CDR1 is SSHAT and CDR2 is FNYEAQ (reference sequence). This CDR3 contains 17 residues. In nucleotides, the CDR3 is TGTGCTAGCAGCCCCTCGACAGGTTCGAAATCCTACAATGAGCAGTTCTTC. Its protein product is CASSPSTGSKSYNEQFF. Using reference TRBV7-7 and TRBJ2-1 for the parts outside the CDR3, the full variable domain is GAGVSQSPRYKVTKRGQDVTLRCDPISSHATLYWYQQALGQGPEFLTYFNYEAQPDKSGLPSDRFSAERPEGSISTLTIQRTEQRDSAMYRCASSPSTGSKSYNEQFFGPGTRLTVL.

V usage is TRBV2 and J usage is TRBJ1-2; tentative D call: TRBD1 (6 bases). The CDR3 extends over 16 amino acids. In germline, CDR1 is SNHLY, CDR2 FYNNEI. The V end was cut by 6 bases, the J end by 3 bases, with 20 bases between. The CDR3 reads CASSTNGYGTHYGYTF. CDR3 nucleotides: TGTGCCAGCAGCACGAATGGATACGGGACACACTATGGCTACACCTTC. The full variable domain, in which reference TRBV2 and TRBJ1-2 provide the parts outside the CDR3, is EPEVTQTPSHQVTQMGQEVILRCVPISNHLYFYWYRQILGQKVEFLVSFYNNEISEKSEIFDDQFSVERPDGSNFTLKIRSTKLEDSAMYFCASSTNGYGTHYGYTFGSGTRLTVV.

V gene TRBV6-6 combines with J gene TRBJ2-5; 13 bases are shared with TRBD2. V trimming: 6 bases; J trimming: 1 base; junction bases outside the gene matches: 5. The CDR3 is 16 amino acids. In germline, CDR1 is MNHNY, CDR2 SVGAGI (reference sequence). Here the CDR3 DNA reads TGTGCCAGCAGCCCCGGGACTAGCGGGACCCAAGAGACCCAGTACTTC. The encoded protein is CASSPGTSGTQETQYF.

This clone was seen a few times. This sequence joins TRBV4-1 and TRBJ2-1; no clear D. The CDR3 is 16 residues long. The germline V and J ends were trimmed by 2 bases and 2 bases, with 13 bases remaining between them. The germline V gene has CDR1 MGHRA and CDR2 YSYEKL. The CDR3 spells CASSQYADNPYNEQFF. The CDR3 bases are TGCGCCAGCAGCCAATATGCTGACAACCCCTACAATGAGCAGTTCTTC.

This clone occurred a few times. In nucleotides, the CDR3 is TGTGCCAGCAGCTTGACGGGACAGGTAGTCTATGGCTACACCTTC. Its translation: CASSLTGQVVYGYTF. The chain combines TRBV5-5 with TRBJ1-2; the match to TRBD1 covers 8 bases. Germline CDR1 is SGHKS and CDR2 is YYEKEE (reference sequence). Unmatched junction bases numbered 6, after V lost 1 base and J lost 4 bases. The CDR3 extends over 15 amino acids.

The J gene is TRBJ2-5, the V gene TRBV27; 9 nucleotides agree with TRBD1. Germline V CDR1 and CDR2: MNHEY, SMNVEV (reference sequence). The CDR3 runs 15 residues. V lost 7 bases, J lost 2 bases, and 8 bases stayed unmatched. CDR3 protein: CASTPGTGLQETQYF. The CDR3 DNA sequence: TGTGCCAGCACCCCCGGGACAGGGCTTCAAGAGACCCAGTACTTC.

This clone was seen once. The rearrangement joins TRBV7-2 to TRBJ2-6, with D perhaps matching TRBD1 (6 bases). V shed 3 bases and J shed 0 bases, with 15 bases lying between them. This CDR3 spans 18 amino acids. Germline CDR1 and CDR2: SGHTA and FQGNSA. The CDR3 spells CASSFRQVIDSGANVLTF. The CDR3 bases are TGTGCCAGCAGCTTCAGACAGGTGATAGACTCTGGGGCCAACGTCCTGACTTTC.

This clone has a single count. The rearrangement joins TRBV4-3 to TRBJ2-7; TRBD2 matches 8 bases. Germline values: CDR1 LGHNA, CDR2 YSLEER. This CDR3 is 14 amino acids long. V lost 0 bases to trimming and J lost 3 bases; unmatched junction nucleotides: 1. The CDR3 here is CASSQDGRGYEQYF. In DNA, the CDR3 is TGCGCCAGCAGCCAAGACGGGAGGGGCTACGAGCAGTACTTC.

The chain couples TRBV2 to TRBJ1-2, with D possibly matching TRBD1 (5 bases). The CDR3 runs to 15 residues. From germline, CDR1 is SNHLY and CDR2 FYNNEI. Trimming left V 1 base short and J 3 bases short, with 12 bases between. CDR3 in DNA: TGTGCCAGCAGTGAAGGATCAGGGCGGTACTATGGCTACACCTTC. Translating it yields CASSEGSGRYYGYTF.

V usage is TRBV18 and J usage is TRBJ1-6, with D tentatively TRBD1 (5 bases). The length of the CDR3 is 16 residues. Looked up from germline, CDR1 is KGHSH and CDR2 is LQKENI. Trimming left V 3 bases short and J 4 bases short, with 13 bases between. DNA of the CDR3: TGTGCCAGCTCACCTGGCGGGGGGAAATATAATTCACCCCTCCACTTT. It encodes CASSPGGGKYNSPLHF.

The J gene is TRBJ2-4, the V gene TRBV7-8, with a weak D call TRBD1 (6 bases). This CDR3 contains 18 residues. Trimming left V 1 base short and J 0 bases short, with 16 bases between. The germline CDR1 and CDR2 sequences are SGHVS and FQNEAQ. The CDR3 DNA reads TGTGCCAGCAGCTTAGGACAGGACTTACTCCTAGCCAAAAACATTCAGTACTTC. This codes for CASSLGQDLLLAKNIQYF.

This clone showed up just a few times. This chain connects TRBV13 to TRBJ2-2; D perhaps matches TRBD2 (5 bases). CDR1 is PRHDT and CDR2 is FYEKMQ in the germline V gene (reference sequence). The CDR3 length is 15 residues. The V gene lost 3 bases and the J gene lost 3 bases, with 11 bases spanning the gap. The CDR3 DNA is TGTGCCAGCAGCTTTAAGCGGTGGGACACCGGGGAGCTGTTTTTT. Protein product: CASSFKRWDTGELFF.

The chain carries TRBV25-1 and TRBJ2-4; no clear D gene. V gave up 3 bases and J gave up 0 bases, with 9 bases separating them. The germline V gene has CDR1 MGHDK and CDR2 SYGVNS. This CDR3 region has 15 residues. CDR3 in DNA: TGTGCCAGCAGTGACGTAGTACTAGCCAAAAACATTCAGTACTTC. Protein: CASSDVVLAKNIQYF.

The genes are TRBV9 and TRBJ2-7, with 13 bases identical to TRBD2. The length of the CDR3 is 21 residues. Germline trimming cut 0 bases from V and 7 bases from J; bases unmatched to any gene: 22. The germline CDR1 and CDR2 sequences are SGDLS and YYNGEE. CDR3 in amino acids: CASSVAPTSGGASGMLGEQYF. Here the CDR3 DNA reads TGTGCCAGCAGCGTAGCCCCTACTAGCGGGGGGGCCTCCGGGATGCTGGGGGAGCAGTACTTC.